Shown below are 5 T cell receptor beta chains from a single sample sequenced in a study of T-cell memory formation after mild COVID-19. TCRdb independently ran MiXCR on the 5' RACE reads; one entry per CDR3 protein. The sample carries about 140,000 distinct CDR3 sequences, 13% to 15% recorded once. Sequencing used PBMCs or a T cell subset sorted from them (not recorded which). The receptors originated from an adult woman who had mild COVID-19 (a few samples of this study predate the infection). Cell type and time point are not known.

There are a few counts of this clonotype. The rearrangement joins TRBV7-9 to TRBJ2-7; tentatively, D is TRBD1 (5 bases). The germline gives CDR1 SEHNR, CDR2 FQNEAQ (reference sequence). CDR3 size: 17 residues. V lost 5 bases and J lost 3, with 23 bases in between. CDR3 protein: CASSPLMSRAEGYEQYF. In DNA, the CDR3 is TGTGCCAGCAGCCCGTTGATGAGCAGGGCTGAAGGCTACGAGCAGTACTTC.

This rearrangement joins TRBV7-9 to TRBJ2-5; D is perhaps TRBD1 (6 bases). V dropped 3 bases and J dropped 0 bases, with 14 bases sitting between them. The CDR3 extends over 16 amino acids. Germline-derived CDR1 and CDR2 are SEHNR and FQNEAQ (reference sequence). The CDR3 here is CASSFDGTPYQETQYF. The CDR3 DNA reads as TGTGCCAGCAGCTTTGACGGGACACCGTACCAAGAGACCCAGTACTTC.

The genes are TRBV9 and TRBJ2-5; 8 nucleotides match TRBD2. The junction had 10 bases not matched to a gene; V was cut back by 7 bases and J by 5 bases. The CDR3 sequence is 14 residues long. Germline CDR1 reads SGDLS; CDR2 reads YYNGEE. The CDR3 DNA reads TGTGCCAGCTCGATGAGCGGGGGTAGGGAGACCCAGTACTTC. Translation: CASSMSGGRETQYF.

This clonotype was counted ten times or more. The chain is built from TRBV29-1 and TRBJ2-7; tentatively, D is TRBD1 (6 bases). CDR3 length: 12 residues. V was pared by 5 bases and J by 4 bases, with 12 bases between. Germline CDR1 reads SQVTM; CDR2 reads ANQGSEA. CDR3 residues: CSVLWTDYEQYF. The CDR3 bases are TGCAGCGTTCTATGGACAGATTACGAGCAGTACTTC.

The chain recombines TRBV2 with TRBJ2-5; D may be TRBD2 (6 bases). The ends were cut back, 0 bases at V and 3 bases at J, with 8 bases in the middle. This CDR3 has 14 amino acids. In germline, CDR1 is SNHLY, CDR2 FYNNEI. In nucleotides, the CDR3 is TGTGCCAGCAGTGAAGCTGAGCGGGAAGAGACCCAGTACTTC. This encodes CASSEAEREETQYF.